These 23 T cell receptor beta chains originate from one sample sequenced in a study of T cell changes during pregnancy in multiple sclerosis. This table comes from immunoSEQ multiplex PCR, and its TCRdb copy is limited to in-frame clones, with some not included. Of approximately 24,000 clones listed, 90% were seen once; the top ten hold 8% to 10%. Source: CD8+ T cells from peripheral blood mononuclear cells, taken in the third trimester of pregnancy. Every receptor here comes from a female donor in good health, enrolled as a control in a pregnancy study.

The chain combines TRBV4-1 with TRBJ1-2; D is perhaps TRBD1 (5 bases). The CDR3 loop spans 14 amino acids. In germline, CDR1 is MGHRA, CDR2 YSYEKL. With 0 bases removed from V and 6 bases from J, the gap between germline ends came to 11 bases. The CDR3 reads CASSQDIGADGYTF. CDR3 bases: TGCGCCAGCAGCCAAGATATTGGGGCTGATGGCTACACCTTC.

The rearrangement joins TRBV7-9 to TRBJ2-2; a possible D gene is TRBD2 (7 bases). The CDR3 length is 16 residues. The V end was cut by 5 bases, the J end by 7 bases, with 20 bases between. Germline CDR1 is SEHNR and CDR2 is FQNEAQ (reference sequence). In DNA form, the CDR3 reads TGTGCCAGCAGCCCAACGGGGGGCGGGAGAATCGGGGAGCTGTTTTTT. Residues: CASSPTGGGRIGELFF.

This sequence joins TRBV6-5 and TRBJ1-2, with D unresolved. From germline, CDR1 is MNHEY and CDR2 SVGAGI. Trimming stripped 0 bases from V and 8 bases from J, with 16 bases between. The CDR3 has 15 amino acids. CDR3 sequence: CASSYSRQTVWGYTF. The CDR3 DNA reads as TGTGCCAGCAGTTACTCGAGGCAGACCGTCTGGGGCTACACCTTC.

The rearrangement uses TRBV28 and TRBJ2-7; 10 nucleotides line up with TRBD1. In germline, CDR1 is MDHEN, CDR2 SYDVKM. The CDR3 totals 13 residues. Unmatched junction bases numbered 1, after V lost 3 bases and J lost 5 bases. The CDR3, as DNA: TGTGCCAGCAGTTTTGGGACAGGGGACGAGCAGTACTTC. Its protein is CASSFGTGDEQYF.

This clone was detected once. This sequence joins TRBV6-1 and TRBJ1-4, with a weak D call TRBD1 (6 bases). V was pared by 3 bases and J by 5 bases, with 16 bases between. CDR3 length: 16 residues. Germline V lookup: CDR1 MNHNS, CDR2 SASEGT. The CDR3 here is CASSDAQGFGNEKLFF. The CDR3 coding sequence is TGTGCCAGCAGTGATGCACAGGGTTTTGGGAATGAAAAACTGTTTTTT.

This chain connects TRBV7-9 to TRBJ1-1; D possibly corresponds to TRBD1 (6 bases). V dropped 5 bases and J dropped 8 bases, with 18 bases sitting between them. This CDR3 spans 14 amino acids. Germline CDR1 and CDR2: SEHNR and FQNEAQ (reference sequence). The CDR3 region has the DNA TGTGCCAGCAGCCCCCCCCTCAGGGGCCAGGAAGCTTTCTTT. Amino acid sequence: CASSPPLRGQEAFF. The whole variable domain, filled in from reference TRBV7-9 and TRBJ1-1, reads DTGVSQNPRHKITKRGQNVTFRCDPISEHNRLYWYRQTLGQGPEFLTYFQNEAQLEKSRLLSDRFSAERPKGSFSTLEIQRTEQGDSAMYLCASSPPLRGQEAFFGQGTRLTVV.

The gene calls are TRBV19 and TRBJ2-7, with 10 bases lining up with TRBD1. The CDR3 extends over 16 amino acids. CDR1 LNHDA and CDR2 SQIVND come from the germline V gene (reference sequence). V was pared by 4 bases and J by 3 bases, with 9 bases of the junction left unmatched. The DNA for the CDR3 is TGTGCCAGTAGTAAAACTTCGACAGGGGGCTTCTACGAGCAGTACTTC. It yields the protein CASSKTSTGGFYEQYF.

The rearrangement joins TRBV19 to TRBJ1-1; D remains ambiguous. The CDR3 loop spans 15 amino acids. V shed 5 bases and J shed 0 bases, with 13 bases lying between them. Germline loops: CDR1 LNHDA, CDR2 SQIVND (reference sequence). The chain's CDR3 is CASSSPGDLNTEAFF. The CDR3 DNA reads as TGTGCCAGTAGTTCCCCGGGAGATTTGAACACTGAAGCTTTCTTT. Full variable domain (missing parts from reference TRBV19 and TRBJ1-1): DGGITQSPKYLFRKEGQNVTLSCEQNLNHDAMYWYRQDPGQGLRLIYYSQIVNDFQKGDIAEGYSVSREKKESFPLTVTSAQKNPTAFYLCASSSPGDLNTEAFFGQGTRLTVV.

This clone has only a few counts. The V and J genes are TRBV15 and TRBJ1-3; TRBD1 is a possible D gene (6 bases). Germline V CDR1 and CDR2: LNHNV, YYDKDF (reference sequence). This CDR3 contains 14 residues. The CDR3 protein is CASQGHQSGNTIYF. CDR3 nucleotides: TGTGCGTCCCAGGGACACCAATCTGGAAACACCATATATTTT.

V is TRBV28 and J is TRBJ1-6; D is ambiguous. The CDR3 sequence is 16 residues long. Germline V CDR1 and CDR2: MDHEN, SYDVKM. V was cut by 1 base and J by 3 bases, with 10 bases left in between. The DNA of the CDR3 is TGTGCCAGCAGTTTATCCCCCCAGAACTATAATTCACCCCTCCACTTT. Its translation: CASSLSPQNYNSPLHF.

V usage is TRBV6-1 and J usage is TRBJ2-7; 7 bases align to TRBD1. Per the germline V gene, CDR1 is MNHNS and CDR2 is SASEGT. The CDR3 spans 13 residues. After removal of 10 bases from V and 0 bases from J, the junction contained 6 bases not matched to a gene. Here the CDR3 reads CAIRQGSSYEQYF. The CDR3 coding sequence is TGTGCCATAAGACAGGGAAGCTCCTACGAGCAGTACTTC.

The chain joins TRBV6-1 to TRBJ1-5; perhaps TRBD1 as D (5 bases). Trimming took 1 base from V and 2 from J, leaving 9 bases between them. Germline V CDR1 and CDR2: MNHNS, SASEGT. CDR3 length: 15 amino acids. The CDR3 coding sequence is TGTGCCAGCAGTGAAGGACAGTTTGGCAATCAGCCCCAGCATTTT. Protein product: CASSEGQFGNQPQHF.

The genes are TRBV6-1 and TRBJ2-7, with a weak D call TRBD2 (7 bases). The CDR3 length is 14 residues. V was clipped by 3 bases and J by 4 bases, with 13 bases between them. CDR1 MNHNS and CDR2 SASEGT come from the germline V gene. DNA for the CDR3: TGTGCCAGCAGTGAGGAGGGGGGGTGGTACGAGCAGTACTTC. Translated, it gives CASSEEGGWYEQYF.

This clone was recorded once. This chain joins TRBV19 and TRBJ1-1, with unresolved D. There are 15 residues in the CDR3. Trimming pared 5 bases from V and 0 bases from J, leaving 13 bases between. CDR1 and CDR2 from the germline V gene are LNHDA and SQIVND (reference sequence). CDR3 sequence: CASSVGSYMNTEAFF. CDR3 sequence (DNA): TGTGCCAGTAGTGTTGGGAGCTACATGAACACTGAAGCTTTCTTT.

The chain uses TRBV5-6 and TRBJ1-4, with TRBD1 as a possible D gene (6 bases). V dropped 4 bases and J dropped 3 bases, with 13 bases sitting between them. The length of the CDR3 is 15 residues. Germline V gene data show CDR1 as SGHDT and CDR2 as YYEEEE. The CDR3 loop is CASSNTGSANEKLFF. As DNA, the CDR3 is TGTGCCAGCAGCAACACAGGGTCAGCTAATGAAAAACTGTTTTTT.

The rearrangement joins TRBV6-5 to TRBJ2-7; 9 nucleotides match TRBD2. Germline CDR1 MNHEY, CDR2 SVGAGI. V lost 6 bases and J lost 11; bases outside the gene matches: 14. This CDR3 region has 14 residues. Here the CDR3 reads CASSRGLAGPGEYF. As DNA, the CDR3 is TGTGCCAGCAGCAGGGGACTAGCTGGACCGGGGGAGTACTTC.

V usage is TRBV6-1 and J usage is TRBJ2-7; D may be TRBD2 (5 bases). This CDR3 contains 13 residues. Germline-derived CDR1 and CDR2 are MNHNS and SASEGT. V was cut by 0 bases and J by 6 bases, with 9 bases left in between. The DNA of the CDR3 is TGTGCCAGCAGTGAAGCGGGAGTTTCCGAGCAGTACTTC. It is translated as CASSEAGVSEQYF.

The CDR3 sequence is CASSARTGGSYEQYF. CDR3 sequence (DNA): TGTGCCAGCAGCGCCCGGACAGGGGGCTCCTACGAGCAGTACTTC. The chain employs TRBV7-8 and TRBJ2-7, with 10 bases matching TRBD1. The CDR3 has 15 residues. V was pared by 5 bases and J by 0 bases, with 4 bases of the junction left unmatched. The germline V gene has CDR1 SGHVS and CDR2 FQNEAQ. Supplemented by reference TRBV7-8 and TRBJ2-7, the full variable domain reads GAGVSQSPRYKVAKRGQDVALRCDPISGHVSLFWYQQALGQGPEFLTYFQNEAQLDKSGLPSDRFFAERPEGSVSTLKIQRTQQEDSAVYLCASSARTGGSYEQYFGPGTRLTVT.

This clone was counted only a few times. The gene calls are TRBV9 and TRBJ2-3; 7 bases agree with TRBD2. Per the germline V gene, CDR1 is SGDLS and CDR2 is YYNGEE. This CDR3 is built from 16 residues. V lost 4 bases, J lost 1 base, and 9 bases stayed unmatched. DNA of the CDR3: TGTGCCAGCAGCCCGTGGGGGGGAGTGGGCACAGATACGCAGTATTTT. Protein sequence: CASSPWGGVGTDTQYF. Drawing the rest from reference TRBV9 and TRBJ2-3, the complete variable domain is DSGVTQTPKHLITATGQRVTLRCSPRSGDLSVYWYQQSLDQGLQFLIQYYNGEERAKGNILERFSAQQFPDLHSELNLSSLELGDSALYFCASSPWGGVGTDTQYFGPGTRLTVL.

This clone was detected once. The V gene is TRBV28, the J gene TRBJ2-1, with 7 bases matching TRBD1. CDR1 is MDHEN and CDR2 is SYDVKM in the germline V gene. The J segment lost 7 bases and the V segment lost 3 bases, leaving 6 bases of the junction unmatched. The CDR3 has 14 residues. The CDR3 spells CASSLDRTRNEQFF. CDR3 coding DNA: TGTGCCAGCAGTTTGGACAGGACCCGGAATGAGCAGTTCTTC.

The J gene is TRBJ2-2, the V gene TRBV5-5; no definite D call. The V end was cut by 0 bases, the J end by 5 bases, with 8 bases between. CDR3 length equals 14 residues. Germline CDR1 is SGHKS and CDR2 is YYEKEE (reference sequence). CDR3 in DNA: TGTGCCAGCAGCTTGGGTATTCTAACCGGGGAGCTGTTTTTT. This gives the protein CASSLGILTGELFF.

The V call is TRBV5-1, the J call TRBJ2-1; perhaps TRBD2 as D (6 bases). CDR3 length equals 15 residues. Per the germline V gene, CDR1 is SGHRS and CDR2 is YFSETQ. V lost 0 bases to trimming and J lost 4 bases, with 11 bases between them. This CDR3 reads CASSLGGVGYNEQFF. CDR3 bases: TGCGCCAGCAGCTTGGGGGGGGTGGGTTACAATGAGCAGTTCTTC.

The chain recombines TRBV20-1 with TRBJ2-5; D remains unclear. The V end lost 2 bases, the J end lost 9 bases, and 10 bases lay between the germline ends. The V gene's germline CDR1 is DFQATT and CDR2 SNEGSKA (reference sequence). The CDR3 has 11 residues. The CDR3 spells CSARSAGAQYF. The DNA for the CDR3 is TGCAGTGCTAGATCCGCAGGCGCCCAGTACTTC.